One sample yielded the 10 T cell receptor beta chains listed below, sequenced in a study of control samples from healthy donors and cancer patients. Produced via immunoSEQ multiplex PCR; TCRdb's table is partial and in-frame only. The repertoire holds 100,000 to 150,000 clones, with over 80% as singletons. The sequenced sample was blood. The source of these receptors is a woman aged 45-60 years in good health.

The chain uses TRBV4-2 and TRBJ2-5, with TRBD2 identical over 9 bases. V shed 0 bases, J shed 4 bases, and the junction held 6 bases outside the gene matches. The V gene's germline CDR1 is LGHNA and CDR2 YNFKEQ. The CDR3 is made up of 16 amino acids. CDR3 residues: CASSQEASGERETQYF. CDR3 coding DNA: TGTGCCAGCAGCCAAGAGGCTAGCGGGGAACGAGAGACCCAGTACTTC.

The chain joins TRBV2 to TRBJ2-3; TRBD2 matches at 8 bases. Germline V lookup: CDR1 SNHLY, CDR2 FYNNEI. This CDR3 region has 13 residues. V lost 5 bases, J lost 6 bases, and 4 bases stayed unmatched. The CDR3 region is CASSNGGADTQYF. The CDR3 DNA sequence: TGTGCCAGCAGTAACGGGGGGGCTGATACGCAGTATTTT.

Concerning this clone itself: The sample holds other DNA sequences that translate to the same CDR3. The chain recombines TRBV3-1 (or the pseudogene TRBV3-2) with TRBJ2-3; TRBD1 is a possible D gene (6 bases). Germline values: CDR1 LGHDT, CDR2 YNNKEL (reference sequence). The CDR3 spans 13 residues. Trimming stripped 1 base from V and 6 bases from J, with 8 bases between. CDR3 residues: CASSQVGADTQYF. The CDR3 DNA reads as TGTGCCAGCAGCCAAGTGGGGGCGGATACGCAGTATTTT.

For this clone: At one boundary the junction diverges from the germline segment, which might be a read error. V usage is TRBV30 and J usage is TRBJ1-2; D call uncertain. Germline-derived CDR1 and CDR2 are GTSNPN and SVGIG (reference sequence). This CDR3 has 15 residues. The DNA of the CDR3 is TGTGCCTGGGGTGTGTCCGAGTCCCTTAACTATGGCTACACCTTC. Residues: CAWGVSESLNYGYTF.

The gene calls are TRBV30 and TRBJ2-3; 9 bases line up with TRBD1. V shed 7 bases and J 4 bases; nucleotides not matched to a gene: 9. Germline-derived CDR1 and CDR2 are GTSNPN and SVGIG (reference sequence). The CDR3 is made up of 14 amino acids. This CDR3 is CASLRDRVSDTQYF. For the CDR3, the DNA is TGTGCCTCCCTCCGGGACAGGGTTTCAGATACGCAGTATTTT.

The chain uses TRBV6-2 or TRBV6-3 and TRBJ2-2; 9 bases match TRBD2. Germline CDR1 and CDR2: MNHEY and SVGEGT. Trimming cost V 5 bases and J 0 bases; bases outside gene matches: 7. CDR3 length: 17 residues. DNA of the CDR3: TGTGCCAGCAGTCTCCCGACTAGCGGCGCGAACACCGGGGAGCTGTTTTTT. This encodes CASSLPTSGANTGELFF.

This clone has just a few counts. The chain uses TRBV11-2 and TRBJ1-1, with unresolved D. V lost 5 bases to trimming and J lost 5 bases, with 18 bases between them. The CDR3 has 15 amino acids. The germline V gene encodes CDR1 SGHAT and CDR2 FQNNGV. This CDR3 reads CASSPTIFGVTEAFF. Written as DNA, the CDR3 is TGTGCCAGCAGCCCAACAATCTTCGGTGTTACTGAAGCTTTCTTT.

V and J are TRBV19 and TRBJ1-4; D not certain. CDR3 length equals 13 residues. V was pared by 5 bases and J by 7 bases, with 11 bases between. In germline, CDR1 is LNHDA, CDR2 SQIVND (reference sequence). The CDR3 spells CASSLLSREKLFF. CDR3 coding DNA: TGTGCCAGTAGTCTACTCAGCCGTGAAAAACTGTTTTTT.

This chain connects TRBV7-9 to TRBJ1-5; a possible D gene is TRBD1 (5 bases). The CDR3 is made up of 14 amino acids. The V end lost 6 bases, the J end lost 0 bases, and 9 bases lay between the germline ends. Germline CDR1 is SEHNR and CDR2 is FQNEAQ (reference sequence). CDR3 region: CASSHDSSNQPQHF. As DNA, the CDR3 is TGTGCCAGCAGTCACGACAGTAGCAATCAGCCCCAGCATTTT.

Only one count was recorded for this clone. V is TRBV12-3 or TRBV12-4 and J is TRBJ1-6; D gene unclear. The CDR3 is 13 amino acids. Trimming left V 5 bases short and J 7 bases short, with 9 bases between. DNA of the CDR3: TGTGCCAGCAGTGTAAGGGAGAATTCACCCCTCCACTTT. Its protein is CASSVRENSPLHF.